This TCR beta chain was profiled in a study of blood T cell repertoires in COVID-19. Looking at the study overall: Donors in the United States, Italy and Spain gave samples during acute or convalescent COVID-19. In each case, the material was cDNA or gDNA derived from T cells, B-cell-depleted T cells, or PBMCs.

Libraries were prepared by immunoSEQ multiplex PCR; TCRdb keeps only in-frame clonotypes and omits some of them. The top ten clones hold roughly 12% of a sample with 200,000 to 250,000 clones, nearly 90% of them seen once. This CDR3 comprises 17 residues. Germline CDR1 and CDR2: SGHRS and YFSETQ. The V segment lost 4 bases and the J segment 2 bases; nucleotides outside the gene matches: 11. The source material was peripheral blood. The receptor was isolated from a woman between 18 and 30 years old who had recovered from COVID-19. V usage is TRBV5-1 and J usage is TRBJ2-3, with 9 bases identical to TRBD2. CDR3 in DNA: TGCGCCAGCAGCCTCTTCCCTAGCGGGGAGTACACAGATACGCAGTATTTT. This sequence encodes CASSLFPSGEYTDTQYF.